This T cell receptor (beta chain) comes out of a study of CD8+ T cells in alopecia areata. Investigators isolated RNA and reverse transcribed it into cDNA to act as the sequencing template. TCRdb's table, derived via immunoSEQ multiplex PCR, lists solely in-frame clones and lacks some. This table holds around 97,000 clones, approximately 60% found once. PBMCs served as the source from which CD4+ and CD8+ T cells were sorted. The CDR3 is 12 amino acids. The V gene's germline CDR1 is GTSNPN and CDR2 SVGIG (reference sequence). Trimming took 1 base from V and 7 from J; bases not matched to a gene: 3. Concerning this clone: What it binds is not known.

General study findings and limits: With patients, TCR sharing proved less clear than in mice, a difference possibly related to HLA. Lesional tissue from the scalp (especially in alopecia totalis/universalis) showed higher clonality than normal scalp.

This TCR derives from a human donor in good health. The rearrangement uses TRBV30 and TRBJ1-1, with 7 bases aligning to TRBD1. The sequencing sample was made of CD4+ T cells sorted from blood. CDR3 nucleotides: TGTGCCTGGAGTGGGGACAGCAATGAAGCTTTCTTT. Protein product: CAWSGDSNEAFF. The whole variable domain, remainder taken from reference TRBV30 and TRBJ1-1, is SQTIHQWPATLVQPVGSPLSLECTVEGTSNPNLYWYRQAAGRGLQLLFYSVGIGQISSEVPQNLSASRPQDRQFILSSKKLLLSDSGFYLCAWSGDSNEAFFGQGTRLTVV.